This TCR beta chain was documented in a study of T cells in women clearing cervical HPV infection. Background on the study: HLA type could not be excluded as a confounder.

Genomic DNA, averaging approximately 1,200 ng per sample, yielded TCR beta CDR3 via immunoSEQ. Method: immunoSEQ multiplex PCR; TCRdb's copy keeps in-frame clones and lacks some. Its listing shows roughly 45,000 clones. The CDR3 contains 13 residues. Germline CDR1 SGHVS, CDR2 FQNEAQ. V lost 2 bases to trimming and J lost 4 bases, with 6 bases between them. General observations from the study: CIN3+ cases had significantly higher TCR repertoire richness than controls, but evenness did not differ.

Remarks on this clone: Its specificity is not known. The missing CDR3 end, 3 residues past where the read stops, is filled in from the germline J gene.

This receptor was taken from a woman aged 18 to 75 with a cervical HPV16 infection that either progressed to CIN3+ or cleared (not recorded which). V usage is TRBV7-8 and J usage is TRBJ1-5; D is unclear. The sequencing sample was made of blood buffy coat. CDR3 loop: CASSLRGNQPQHF. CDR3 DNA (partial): TGTGCCAGCAGCTTACGGGGAAATCAGCCC.